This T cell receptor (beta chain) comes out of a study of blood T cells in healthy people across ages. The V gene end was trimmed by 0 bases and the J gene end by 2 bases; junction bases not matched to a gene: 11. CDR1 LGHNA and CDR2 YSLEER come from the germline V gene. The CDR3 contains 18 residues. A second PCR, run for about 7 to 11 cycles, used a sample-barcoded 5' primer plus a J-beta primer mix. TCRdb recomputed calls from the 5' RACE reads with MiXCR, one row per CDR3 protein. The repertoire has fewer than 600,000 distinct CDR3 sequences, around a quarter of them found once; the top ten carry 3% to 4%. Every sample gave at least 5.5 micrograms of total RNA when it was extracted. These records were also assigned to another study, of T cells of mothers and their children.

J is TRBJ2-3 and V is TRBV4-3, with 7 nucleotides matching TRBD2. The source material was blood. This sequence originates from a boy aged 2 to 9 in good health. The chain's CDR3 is CASSQDPSERGVTDTQYF. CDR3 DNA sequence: TGCGCCAGCAGCCAAGATCCTTCAGAGCGGGGCGTCACAGATACGCAGTATTTT.